These T cell receptor beta chains were read from a single sample in a study of cytomegalovirus exposure and HLA in healthy donors. TCRdb's table, derived via immunoSEQ multiplex PCR, lists solely in-frame clones and lacks some. The sample comprises approximately 89,000 clones, roughly four fifths of which are singletons, and 3.7% rests with the top ten. Sequencing was carried out using PBMCs. The receptors stem from a man aged 25-45 years in good health and CMV-seronegative. Both conserved end residues are part of each CDR3. D genes are given only for firm matches. The size of a clone is reported for some rows only, either as once, few or many, or as a class for expanded clones.

CDR3: CASSTGMNTEAFF; DNA: TGCGCCAGCAGCACAGGGATGAACACTGAAGCTTTCTTT; J: TRBJ1-1; D: .; V: TRBV10-1; size: .
CDR3: CSVVREDYGYTF; DNA: TGCAGCGTTGTTAGGGAGGACTATGGCTACACCTTC; J: TRBJ1-2; D: .; V: TRBV29-1; size: .
CDR3: CASSSGDRIYGYTF; DNA: TGTGCCAGCAGTTCGGGGGACAGGATCTATGGCTACACCTTC; J: TRBJ1-2; D: TRBD1; V: TRBV28; size: few
CDR3: CASSYTSGGPYEQYF; DNA: TGTGCCAGCAGTTATACTAGCGGGGGGCCCTACGAGCAGTACTTC; J: TRBJ2-7; D: TRBD2; V: TRBV7-9; size: .
CDR3: CASSLKRSYNEQFF; DNA: TGTGCCAGCAGCTTGAAACGGTCTTACAATGAGCAGTTCTTC; J: TRBJ2-1; D: .; V: TRBV5-4; size: .
CDR3: CAISDPPRGGSNQPQHF; DNA: TGTGCCATCAGTGACCCCCCACGTGGCGGTAGCAATCAGCCCCAGCATTTT; J: TRBJ1-5; D: .; V: TRBV10-3; size: .
CDR3: CASSQAQVPYGYTF; DNA: TGCGCCAGCAGCCAAGCGCAGGTTCCCTATGGCTACACCTTC; J: TRBJ1-2; D: .; V: TRBV4-1; size: .
CDR3: CASSLTPIVGNQPQHF; DNA: TGTGCCAGTTCCCTTACTCCGATCGTAGGCAATCAGCCCCAGCATTTT; J: TRBJ1-5; D: .; V: TRBV19; size: .
CDR3: CASSFGQARDTQYF; DNA: TGCGCCAGCAGCTTTGGACAGGCCCGGGATACGCAGTATTTT; J: TRBJ2-3; D: TRBD1; V: TRBV5-1; size: .
CDR3: CASSFGGGVEAFF; DNA: TGTGCCAGCAGTTTTGGGGGAGGGGTTGAAGCTTTCTTT; J: TRBJ1-1; D: .; V: TRBV27; size: .
CDR3: CASRPASGFNGELFF; DNA: TGTGCCAGCCGGCCCGCCTCAGGGTTTAACGGGGAGCTGTTTTTT; J: TRBJ2-2; D: .; V: TRBV18; size: .
CDR3: CASSLASGLNTGELFF; DNA: TGTGCCAGCTCACTTGCTAGCGGACTTAACACCGGGGAGCTGTTTTTT; J: TRBJ2-2; D: TRBD2; V: TRBV18; size: few
CDR3: CASSYRQGTGYTF; DNA: TGTGCCAGCAGTTACAGACAGGGAACGGGCTACACCTTC; J: TRBJ1-2; D: TRBD1; V: TRBV6-6; size: .
CDR3: CASSLRGNTGELFF; DNA: TGTGCCAGCAGCTTACGGGGGAACACCGGGGAGCTGTTTTTT; J: TRBJ2-2; D: .; V: TRBV7-2; size: once
CDR3: CASSLRGQNNEQFF; DNA: TGTGCCAGCAGCCTCAGGGGACAGAACAATGAGCAGTTCTTC; J: TRBJ2-1; D: TRBD1; V: TRBV7-2; size: .
CDR3: CASSYSLAGGYEQYF; DNA: TGTGCCAGCAGTTACTCACTAGCGGGGGGCTACGAGCAGTACTTC; J: TRBJ2-7; D: TRBD2; V: TRBV6-6; size: .